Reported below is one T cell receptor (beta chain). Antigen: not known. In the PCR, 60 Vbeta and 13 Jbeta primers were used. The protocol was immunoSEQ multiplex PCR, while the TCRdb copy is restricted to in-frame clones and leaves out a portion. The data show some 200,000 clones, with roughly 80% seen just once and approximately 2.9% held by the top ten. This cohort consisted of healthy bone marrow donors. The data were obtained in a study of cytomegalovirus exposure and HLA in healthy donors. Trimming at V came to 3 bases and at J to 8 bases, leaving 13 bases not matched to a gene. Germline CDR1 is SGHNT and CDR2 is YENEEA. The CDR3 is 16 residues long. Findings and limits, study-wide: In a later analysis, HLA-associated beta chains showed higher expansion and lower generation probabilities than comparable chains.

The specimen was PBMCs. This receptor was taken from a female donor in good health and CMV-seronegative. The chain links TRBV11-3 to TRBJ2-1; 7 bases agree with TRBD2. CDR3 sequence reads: CASSFPLDGGTDEQFF. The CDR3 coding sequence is TGTGCCAGCAGCTTTCCCCTGGACGGGGGGACGGATGAGCAGTTCTTC.